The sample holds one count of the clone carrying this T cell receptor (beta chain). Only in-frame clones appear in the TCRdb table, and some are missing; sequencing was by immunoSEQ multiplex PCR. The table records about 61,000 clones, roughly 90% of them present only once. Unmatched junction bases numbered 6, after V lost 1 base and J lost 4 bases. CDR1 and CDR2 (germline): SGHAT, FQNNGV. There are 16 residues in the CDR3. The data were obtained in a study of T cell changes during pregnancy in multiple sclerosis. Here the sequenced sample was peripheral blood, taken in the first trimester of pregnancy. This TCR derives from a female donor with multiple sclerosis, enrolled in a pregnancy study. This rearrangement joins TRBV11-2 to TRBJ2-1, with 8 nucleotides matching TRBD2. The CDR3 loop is CASSLGAREGYNEQFF. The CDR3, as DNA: TGTGCCAGCAGCTTAGGGGCCCGGGAGGGATACAATGAGCAGTTCTTC. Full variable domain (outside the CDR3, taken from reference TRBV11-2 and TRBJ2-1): EAGVAQSPRYKIIEKRQSVAFWCNPISGHATLYWYQQILGQGPKLLIQFQNNGVVDDSQLPKDRFSAERLKGVDSTLKIQPAKLEDSAVYLCASSLGAREGYNEQFFGPGTRLTVL.